A selection of T cell receptor beta chains follows, all from one sample in a study of T cell responses to AZD1222 COVID-19 vaccine. TCRdb's table, derived via immunoSEQ multiplex PCR, lists solely in-frame clones and lacks some. The sample contains 100,000 to 150,000 clones, 80% to 90% of which appear only once. Source: peripheral blood, taken on day 0 of AZD1222 vaccination. The receptor source for this set is an adult in good health. CDR3s include the opening cysteine and the closing phenylalanine or tryptophan. Fields, in order: clone size, V gene, D gene, J gene, CDR3 DNA, CDR3 protein. A D gene is named only where the DNA matches it firmly. Clone sizes are given selectively: once, few, many, or a class where the clone is expanded.

>-|TRBV27|-|TRBJ2-1
TGTGCCAGCAGTTTTAACCAGCGGACAGGACTAGATGAGCAGTTCTTC
CASSFNQRTGLDEQFF
>-|TRBV24-1|TRBD1|TRBJ2-3
TGTGCCACCAGTGACACAGGGGCAGGGCAGTATTTT
CATSDTGAGQYF
>-|TRBV18|-|TRBJ1-4
TGTGCCAGCTCACTCCTCTCTGGGGCCCCCGAAAAACTGTTTTTT
CASSLLSGAPEKLFF
>-|TRBV3-1/TRBV3-2|TRBD2|TRBJ2-7
TGTGCCAGCAGCCAAGTGGGACTATTTAACTACGAGCAGTACTTC
CASSQVGLFNYEQYF
>-|TRBV30|-|TRBJ1-1
TGTGCCTGGAGTCAATCGGGCGAAGCTTTCTTT
CAWSQSGEAFF
>-|TRBV7-2|-|TRBJ1-1
TGTGCCAGCAGCTTAAACGGGCGGTTACGGCAAAACACTGAAGCTTTCTTT
CASSLNGRLRQNTEAFF
>-|TRBV5-1|TRBD1|TRBJ1-1
TGCGCCAGCAGCCGCCCCCAAACAGGGGGAGGTACTGAAGCTTTCTTT
CASSRPQTGGGTEAFF
>-|TRBV4-3|-|TRBJ2-3
TGCGCCAGCAGCCAAGATTCAAGGGGGGCCGGAGATACGCAGTATTTT
CASSQDSRGAGDTQYF
>-|TRBV5-4|TRBD2|TRBJ2-1
TGTGCCAGCAGCTTGGCCAGCGGGGGGGCCAGCGAGCAGTTCTTC
CASSLASGGASEQFF
>-|TRBV6-1|TRBD2|TRBJ2-6
TGTGCCAGCAGTGGGGGGAGGGGCTCTGGGGCCAACGTCCTGACTTTC
CASSGGRGSGANVLTF
>-|TRBV21-1|-|TRBJ2-6
TGTGCCAGCAGCAAAACCAGTTACGAGACCCAGGGGTCCGGGGCCAACGTCCTGACTTTC
CASSKTSYETQGSGANVLTF
>-|TRBV27|-|TRBJ2-1
TGTGCCAGCAGTTTGTCTGGGGCCTACAATGAGCAGTTCTTC
CASSLSGAYNEQFF
>once|TRBV6-4|TRBD1|TRBJ1-5
TGTGCCAGCAGTGACCCCAGGGGGTCCGAATCCTTCAATCAGCCCCAGCATTTT
CASSDPRGSESFNQPQHF
>-|TRBV9|TRBD2|TRBJ2-1
TGTGCCAGCAGCGAGGGGCTAGCGGGTCCCCCCTACAATGAGCAGTTCTTC
CASSEGLAGPPYNEQFF
>-|TRBV2|-|TRBJ2-3
TGTGCCAGCAGTACACGGGAGAGGAAGGATACGCAGTATTTT
CASSTRERKDTQYF
>once|TRBV13|-|TRBJ1-3
TGTGCCAGCAGCGTACTACAGGGAAACCCTGGAAACACCATATATTTT
CASSVLQGNPGNTIYF
>-|TRBV18|TRBD1|TRBJ2-2
TGTGCCAGCTCACGGGACAGGGGTCAGTTCGGGGAGCTGTTTTTT
CASSRDRGQFGELFF
>-|TRBV11-3|TRBD1|TRBJ1-2
TGTGCCAGCAGCTTGCCTGGGACAGAGATCTATGGCTACACCTTC
CASSLPGTEIYGYTF
>-|TRBV3-1/TRBV3-2|TRBD1|TRBJ1-2
TGTGCCAGCAGCCGCGTACAGGGGGCTCACTATGGCTACACCTTC
CASSRVQGAHYGYTF
>-|TRBV7-2|TRBD2|TRBJ2-1
TGTGCCAGCAGCCTCATCCTCGGGGAGGGAAATGAGCAGTTCTTC
CASSLILGEGNEQFF
>-|TRBV3-1/TRBV3-2|-|TRBJ1-2
TGTGCCAGCAGCCTTCGGGACATCGACTACACCTTC
CASSLRDIDYTF
>once|TRBV28|TRBD2|TRBJ2-1
TGTGCCAGCAGCCAGACTAGCGGGGGGAAAAACAATGAGCAGTTCTTC
CASSQTSGGKNNEQFF
>-|TRBV19|TRBD1|TRBJ1-5
TGTGCCAGCATACAGGGGGTTAATAGCAATCAGCCCCAGCATTTT
CASIQGVNSNQPQHF
>-|TRBV28|-|TRBJ1-4
TGTGCCAGCAGACCCAGGGATGAAAAACTGTTTTTT
CASRPRDEKLFF
>-|TRBV5-1|TRBD1|TRBJ2-1
TGCGCCAGCAGCTCCGGACAGGGGGCGAAGAATGAGCAGTTCTTC
CASSSGQGAKNEQFF
>-|TRBV28|-|TRBJ1-4
TGTGCCAGCAGGCCGACAGGTTTCGGTGAAAAACTGTTTTTT
CASRPTGFGEKLFF
>-|TRBV5-1|-|TRBJ2-3
TGCGCCAGCAGCTTGTTGCAGGAGCACACAGATACGCAGTATTTT
CASSLLQEHTDTQYF
>-|TRBV7-2|TRBD2|TRBJ2-1
TGTGCCAGCAGCCCCGGGGACTACTACTACAATGAGCAGTTCTTC
CASSPGDYYYNEQFF
>-|TRBV4-1|-|TRBJ1-4
TGCGCCAGCAGCCCGGGCCATTCTTATGAAAAACTGTTTTTT
CASSPGHSYEKLFF
>-|TRBV5-1|-|TRBJ1-3
TGCGCCAGCAGCTTTGGGGCGGGAAACACCATATATTTT
CASSFGAGNTIYF
>-|TRBV5-6|-|TRBJ1-4
TGTGCCAGCAGCTTGAGGGATGGCCAGTCCCGGGGTGAAAAACTGTTTTTT
CASSLRDGQSRGEKLFF
>-|TRBV20-1|-|TRBJ2-7
TGCAGTGCTCGAGGGGTCTACGAGCAGTACTTC
CSARGVYEQYF
>-|TRBV19|-|TRBJ2-2
TGTGCCTCTCAGGGCCAGGGCTCCGGGGAGCTGTTTTTT
CASQGQGSGELFF
>-|TRBV6-5|-|TRBJ1-1
TGTGCCAGCAGCACCTATTGGAGGACTGAAGCTTTCTTT
CASSTYWRTEAFF
>-|TRBV11-3|TRBD1|TRBJ1-1
TGTGCCAGCACCTTAGGGACAGGGTTCACTGAAGCTTTCTTT
CASTLGTGFTEAFF